A selection of T cell receptor beta chains follows, all from one sample in a study of blood T cell repertoires in COVID-19. Method: immunoSEQ multiplex PCR; TCRdb's copy keeps in-frame clones and lacks some. The data contain approximately 190,000 clones, 87% of them seen just once; the ten biggest clones take up 20% to 25%. Sequencing was performed on peripheral blood. The source of these receptors is a man aged 60-69 years with active or convalescent COVID-19. The CDR3 runs from the conserved cysteine through the conserved F or W. A D gene is named only where the DNA matches it firmly. Not all rows give a size; the values are once, few, many and, for expanded clones, a class.

-,-,TRBJ2-1,TRBV6-5,CASSNTGPGAPQFF,TGTGCCAGCAGTAATACGGGCCCAGGGGCCCCACAGTTCTTC
-,-,TRBJ2-7,TRBV29-1,CSVESQGMINEQYF,TGCAGCGTTGAGTCTCAGGGGATGATCAACGAGCAGTACTTC
-,-,TRBJ1-5,TRBV11-3,CASSSNSGGLPLSNQPQHF,TGTGCCAGCAGCTCCAATTCGGGGGGACTCCCTCTTAGCAATCAGCCCCAGCATTTT
TRBD2,-,TRBJ2-3,TRBV2,CASSDVASGGTQYF,TGTGCCAGCAGTGACGTAGCTAGCGGGGGTACGCAGTATTTT
-,-,TRBJ1-5,TRBV12-3/TRBV12-4,CASTDSGAQHF,TGTGCCAGCACCGATTCCGGGGCCCAGCATTTT
TRBD1,-,TRBJ2-2,TRBV7-9,CASSFDRGGTGELFF,TGTGCCAGCAGCTTCGACAGGGGAGGCACCGGGGAGCTGTTTTTT
-,-,TRBJ2-2,TRBV6-4,CALSGYTGELFF,TGTGCCCTGTCAGGATACACCGGGGAGCTGTTTTTT
-,once,TRBJ1-6,TRBV5-1,CASSAPLEGGNSPLHF,TGCGCCAGCAGCGCGCCCCTCGAGGGTGGTAATTCACCCCTCCACTTT
-,once,TRBJ1-1,TRBV14,CASSQGRSYSPNTEAFF,TGTGCCAGCAGCCAAGGTCGTAGTTATTCCCCGAACACTGAAGCTTTCTTT
-,-,TRBJ2-7,TRBV4-1,CASSQTTGTSSVYEQYF,TGCGCCAGCAGTCAAACTACCGGGACATCTTCGGTCTACGAGCAGTACTTC
TRBD1,-,TRBJ1-2,TRBV3-1/TRBV3-2,CASSQAGGPELAYGYTF,TGTGCCAGCAGCCAAGCAGGGGGCCCGGAGCTCGCCTATGGCTACACCTTC
TRBD1,-,TRBJ1-4,TRBV5-1,CASSFRGDRGEKLFF,TGCGCCAGCAGCTTTCGCGGGGACAGGGGAGAAAAACTGTTTTTT
-,-,TRBJ1-1,TRBV2,CASSVGGTEAFF,TGTGCCAGCAGTGTGGGGGGCACTGAAGCTTTCTTT
-,-,TRBJ2-1,TRBV7-3,CASSKSASSYNEQFF,TGTGCCAGCAGCAAAAGCGCAAGCTCCTACAATGAGCAGTTCTTC
TRBD1,-,TRBJ1-1,TRBV27,CASSLSPRQGGAFF,TGTGCCAGCAGTTTAAGTCCCAGACAGGGCGGGGCTTTCTTT
-,-,TRBJ1-2,TRBV5-1,CASSSVPGRAGNNYGYTF,TGCGCCAGCAGCTCCGTCCCGGGACGTGCGGGGAATAACTATGGCTACACCTTC
-,-,TRBJ1-2,TRBV5-6,CASSLRGATVRSYTF,TGTGCCAGCAGCTTGCGGGGGGCGACAGTGAGGAGCTACACCTTC
-,few,TRBJ1-5,TRBV19,CASSGLEGSRNQPQHF,TGTGCCAGTTCAGGCTTAGAAGGCAGCCGCAATCAGCCCCAGCATTTT
-,-,TRBJ2-7,TRBV19,CASSNTGEQYF,TGTGCCAGTAGTAATACCGGCGAGCAGTACTTC
TRBD1,-,TRBJ1-2,TRBV12-5,CASGTPGQGSGYTF,TGTGCTAGTGGTACTCCGGGACAGGGGAGCGGCTACACCTTC
TRBD2,-,TRBJ2-1,TRBV5-4,CASSSGTSGEQFF,TGTGCCAGCAGCTCCGGGACTAGCGGAGAGCAGTTCTTC
TRBD2,-,TRBJ2-3,TRBV7-9,CASSLRLAGPTDTQYF,TGTGCCAGCAGCTTACGGCTAGCGGGCCCCACAGATACGCAGTATTTT
-,-,TRBJ2-7,TRBV15,CATSRGGRPPVEQYF,TGTGCCACCAGCAGGGGAGGCAGGCCGCCTGTCGAGCAGTACTTC
-,-,TRBJ2-1,TRBV5-4,CASSFEGSSYNEQFF,TGTGCCAGCAGCTTTGAAGGGAGCTCCTACAATGAGCAGTTCTTC
TRBD1,-,TRBJ1-2,TRBV19,CASSQSRDRDGYTF,TGTGCCAGTAGTCAGTCCCGGGACAGGGATGGCTACACCTTC
-,few,TRBJ1-1,TRBV19,CASSIWSPGRLNTEAFF,TGTGCCAGTAGTATATGGTCCCCAGGGAGGCTGAACACTGAAGCTTTCTTT
-,-,TRBJ2-7,TRBV5-4,CASSSPLSYEQYF,TGTGCCAGCAGCTCCCCCCTCTCTTACGAGCAGTACTTC
TRBD1,-,TRBJ1-1,TRBV4-1,CASSRETGQGAFF,TGCGCCAGCAGCCGAGAAACGGGACAGGGGGCTTTCTTT
-,-,TRBJ1-1,TRBV24-1,CATSDTGTEAFF,TGTGCCACCAGTGATACAGGCACGGAAGCTTTCTTT